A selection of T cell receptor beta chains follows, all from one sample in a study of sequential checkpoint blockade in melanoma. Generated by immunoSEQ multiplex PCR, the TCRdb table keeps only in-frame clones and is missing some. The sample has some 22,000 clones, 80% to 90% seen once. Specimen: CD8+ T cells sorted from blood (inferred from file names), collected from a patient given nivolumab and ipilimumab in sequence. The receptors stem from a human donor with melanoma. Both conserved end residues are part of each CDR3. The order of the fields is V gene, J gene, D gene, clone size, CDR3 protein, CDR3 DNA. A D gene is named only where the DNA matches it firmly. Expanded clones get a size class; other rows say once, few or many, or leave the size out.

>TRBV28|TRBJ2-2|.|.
CASSRPATNTGELFF
TGTGCCAGCAGTCGGCCAGCGACCAACACCGGGGAGCTGTTTTTT
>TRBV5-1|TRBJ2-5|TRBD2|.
CASSLRQREGETQYF
TGCGCCAGCAGCCTCCGTCAGCGGGAGGGAGAGACCCAGTACTTC
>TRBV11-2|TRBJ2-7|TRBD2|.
CASSLGSGGSYEQYF
TGTGCCAGCAGCTTAGGTAGCGGGGGGTCCTACGAGCAGTACTTC
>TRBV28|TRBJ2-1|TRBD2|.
CASSLLAGDSSYNEQFF
TGTGCCAGCAGTTTACTAGCGGGGGACTCCTCCTACAATGAGCAGTTCTTC
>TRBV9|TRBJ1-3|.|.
CASSPSGLPRGNTIYF
TGTGCCAGCAGCCCGTCGGGACTGCCTAGAGGAAACACCATATATTTT
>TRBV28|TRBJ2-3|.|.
CASSLQGWGTDTQYF
TGTGCCAGCAGTTTGCAGGGCTGGGGCACAGATACGCAGTATTTT
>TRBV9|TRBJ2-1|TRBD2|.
CASSVATSGRFNEQFF
TGTGCCAGCAGCGTAGCTACTAGCGGACGATTCAATGAGCAGTTCTTC
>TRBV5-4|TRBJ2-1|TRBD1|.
CASSPGTEFNEQFF
TGTGCCAGCAGCCCTGGGACAGAGTTCAATGAGCAGTTCTTC
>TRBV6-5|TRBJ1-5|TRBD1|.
CASTGTGNNQPQHF
TGTGCCAGTACCGGGACAGGGAACAATCAGCCCCAGCATTTT
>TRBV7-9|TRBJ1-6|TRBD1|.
CASSLVTGVNSPLHF
TGTGCCAGCAGCTTAGTGACAGGGGTTAATTCACCCCTCCACTTT
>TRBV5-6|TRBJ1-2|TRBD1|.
CASSTGQHSYGYTF
TGTGCCAGCAGCACGGGACAGCACAGTTATGGCTACACCTTC
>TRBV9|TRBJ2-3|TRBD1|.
CASSEGTGAGDTQYF
TGTGCCAGCAGCGAGGGGACAGGGGCAGGGGATACGCAGTATTTT
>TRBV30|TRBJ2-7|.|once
CAWTWTRGAEEQYF
TGTGCCTGGACCTGGACCCGGGGGGCGGAAGAGCAGTACTTC
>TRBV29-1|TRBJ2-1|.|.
CSVEDPNSSKSSYNEQFF
TGCAGCGTTGAAGATCCCAACTCCTCCAAAAGCTCCTACAATGAGCAGTTCTTC
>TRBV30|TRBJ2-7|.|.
CAWSSYTYEQYF
TGTGCCTGGAGTTCGTATACCTACGAGCAGTACTTC
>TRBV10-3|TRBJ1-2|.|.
CAIVREDYGYTF
TGTGCCATCGTAAGAGAGGACTATGGCTACACCTTC
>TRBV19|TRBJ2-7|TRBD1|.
CASSALQGTYEQYF
TGTGCCAGTAGTGCGCTACAGGGGACCTACGAGCAGTACTTC
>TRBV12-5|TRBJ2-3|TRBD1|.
CASGSQGYLTDTQYF
TGTGCTAGTGGATCACAGGGGTATCTCACAGATACGCAGTATTTT
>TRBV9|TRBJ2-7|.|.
CASSVAPDRGSYEQYF
TGTGCCAGCAGCGTAGCTCCCGATAGGGGCTCCTACGAGCAGTACTTC
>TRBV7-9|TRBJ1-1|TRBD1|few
CASSPATGRNTEAFF
TGTGCCAGCAGCCCAGCGACAGGGCGAAACACTGAAGCTTTCTTT